This T cell receptor (beta chain) comes out of a study of OX40 agonist ivuxolimab in advanced cancers. The study's findings and limits: Expanded peripheral T-cell antigen specificity went undetermined.

The repertoire was sequenced with immunoSEQ multiplex PCR; TCRdb's copy has only in-frame clones and lacks some. The sample includes around 100,000 clones, over 75% seen only once; the top ten take 0.15% to 0.2%. A word on this clone: Antigen unknown.

This CDR3 spans 20 amino acids. Trimming at V came to 6 bases and at J to 0 bases, leaving 20 bases not matched to a gene. Germline lookup yields CDR1 MDHEN and CDR2 SYDVKM. The rearrangement links TRBV28 to TRBJ1-3; TRBD1 agrees at 7 bases. The source was CD4+ or CD8+ T cells sorted from blood, collected in a trial of the OX40 agonist ivuxolimab. The source is an adult with an advanced solid tumor such as melanoma, head and neck, liver or kidney cancer. The CDR3 is CASSSRGLLTGISSGNTIYF. The CDR3 DNA reads TGTGCCAGCAGCTCAAGGGGCCTTTTGACAGGGATTTCCTCTGGAAACACCATATATTTT.